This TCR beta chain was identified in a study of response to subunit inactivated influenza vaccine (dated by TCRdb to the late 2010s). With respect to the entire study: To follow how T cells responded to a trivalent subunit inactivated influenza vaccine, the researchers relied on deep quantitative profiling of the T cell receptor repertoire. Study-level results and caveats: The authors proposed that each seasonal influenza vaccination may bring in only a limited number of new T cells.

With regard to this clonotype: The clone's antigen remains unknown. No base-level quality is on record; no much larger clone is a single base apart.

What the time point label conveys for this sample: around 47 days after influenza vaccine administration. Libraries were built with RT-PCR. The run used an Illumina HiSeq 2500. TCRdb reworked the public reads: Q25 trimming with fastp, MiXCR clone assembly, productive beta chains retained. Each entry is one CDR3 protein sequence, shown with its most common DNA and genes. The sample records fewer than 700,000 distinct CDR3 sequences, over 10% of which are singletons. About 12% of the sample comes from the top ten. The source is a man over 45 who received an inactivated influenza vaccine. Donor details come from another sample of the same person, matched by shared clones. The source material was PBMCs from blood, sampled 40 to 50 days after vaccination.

The DNA is TGCAGTGCAACTACTAGCGGCAGGTCCTACAATGAGCAGTTCTTC. This is translated as CSATTSGRSYNEQFF. The rearranged segments are TRBV20-1 and TRBJ2-1; 8 nucleotides in the junction match TRBD2. The junction shows trimming of 6 bases on V and 1 base on J, and the gene matches do not reach 8 bases of it. The CDR3 measures 15 amino acids from cysteine to phenylalanine. The read is trimmed to its CDR3 DNA, 45 bases read in frame from base 1. Per the germline V gene (reference sequence), DFQATT is the CDR1 and SNEGSKA is the CDR2.